This entry concerns a single T cell receptor beta chain. This record belongs to a study of blood T cell repertoires in COVID-19. Across the study: Samples taken during acute and convalescent COVID-19 were collected in the United States, Italy and Spain. The cDNA or gDNA used as material had been derived from T cells, B-cell-depleted T cells, or PBMCs.

The CDR3 contains 16 residues. Germline V lookup: CDR1 LNHDA, CDR2 SQIVND (reference sequence). The V segment lost 0 bases and the J segment 2 bases; nucleotides outside the gene matches: 7. Original processing methods: For nucleated cells, counts were estimated from reference gene primer amplification. Assay used: immunoSEQ multiplex PCR; TCRdb lists only in-frame clones, some missing. V and J calls and clone size are as listed in that table; D and trimming were resolved from the DNA. The repertoire holds 65,000 to 90,000 clones, less than 85% seen once, with about 16% in the top ten. Sequenced sample: peripheral blood. This receptor was taken from a man between 65 and 85 years old with active or convalescent COVID-19. The chain employs TRBV19 and TRBJ2-7, with 7 positions matching TRBD2. The CDR3, as DNA: TGTGCCAGTAGTATAGATCTGGCGGGGGAAACCTACGAGCAGTACTTC. It yields the protein CASSIDLAGETYEQYF.